This TCR beta chain was sequenced for a study of blood T cell repertoires in COVID-19. Study-wide context: Acute and convalescent COVID-19 samples came from the United States, Italy and Spain. In each case, the material was cDNA or gDNA derived from T cells, B-cell-depleted T cells, or PBMCs.

The V and J ends lost 5 bases and 0 bases respectively, with 17 bases between them. Germline loops: CDR1 SEHNR, CDR2 FQNEAQ (reference sequence). This CDR3 region has 17 residues. Per the original data handling: From reference gene primer amplification, estimates of nucleated cell counts were derived. The assay was immunoSEQ multiplex PCR, and TCRdb's table has in-frame clones only and misses some. V, J and clone size derive from that table, while D and trimming were established from the DNA sequence. The sample includes roughly 340,000 clones, roughly 90% of them seen just once. It was during active infection that Seattle patients were enrolled and then longitudinally followed.

The sequencing input was peripheral blood. The TCR was taken from a woman aged 70-85 years with COVID-19, enrolled during active disease. The chain is built from TRBV7-9 and TRBJ2-4; D call uncertain. CDR3 sequence: CASSSHSILRAKNIQYF. As DNA, the CDR3 is TGTGCCAGCAGCAGCCATAGTATTTTACGAGCCAAAAACATTCAGTACTTC.